Listed below are T cell receptor beta chains from one sample, sequenced in a study of blood T cell repertoires in COVID-19. Clones were read by immunoSEQ multiplex PCR, and TCRdb kept only the in-frame ones, dropping some. The table shows about 380,000 clones, with around 87% occurring only once. What was sequenced was PBMCs or T cells enriched from blood (not recorded which). The receptors derive from a man younger than 40 who had recovered from COVID-19. Both conserved end residues are part of each CDR3. D genes are given only for firm matches. Not all rows give a size; the values are once, few, many and, for expanded clones, a class.

d_gene,j_gene,abundance,v_gene,CDR3aa,CDR3nt
-,TRBJ1-2,-,TRBV4-1,CASSYDNRANYGYTF,TGCGCCAGCAGCTATGACAATAGAGCTAACTATGGCTACACCTTC
TRBD1,TRBJ2-4,-,TRBV11-2,CASSPGQGAPVAKNIQYF,TGTGCCAGCAGCCCCGGACAGGGGGCTCCGGTAGCCAAAAACATTCAGTACTTC
-,TRBJ2-5,-,TRBV29-1,CSVEDPAHRETQYF,TGCAGCGTTGAAGACCCGGCCCACAGGGAGACCCAGTACTTC
-,TRBJ2-7,-,TRBV6-2/TRBV6-3,CASSPVRGYEQYF,TGTGCCAGCAGTCCCGTACGGGGCTACGAGCAGTACTTC
TRBD2,TRBJ2-7,-,TRBV5-4,CASSFGTSGVASYEQYF,TGTGCCAGCAGCTTCGGGACTAGCGGGGTTGCTTCCTACGAGCAGTACTTC
-,TRBJ1-2,-,TRBV12-3/TRBV12-4,CASYGADNYGYTF,TGTGCCTCCTATGGGGCGGACAACTATGGCTACACCTTC
TRBD1,TRBJ2-1,-,TRBV14,CASLKGGRGLSSYNEQFF,TGTGCCAGCCTCAAAGGGGGCAGGGGGCTCTCCTCCTACAATGAGCAGTTCTTC
TRBD1,TRBJ2-5,-,TRBV19,CASSTRQGRQTQYF,TGTGCCAGTAGTACGCGACAGGGGAGGCAGACCCAGTACTTC
TRBD1,TRBJ1-1,few,TRBV5-1,CASSWDSQNTEAFF,TGCGCCAGCAGCTGGGACAGCCAGAACACTGAAGCTTTCTTT
-,TRBJ1-2,few,TRBV24-1,CATSDGGSYGYTF,TGTGCCACCAGTGATGGAGGGAGCTATGGCTACACCTTC
TRBD1,TRBJ2-7,-,TRBV4-3,CASSPGQAYEQYF,TGCGCCAGCAGCCCGGGACAGGCCTACGAGCAGTACTTC
-,TRBJ1-1,-,TRBV30,CAWGMETEAFF,TGTGCCTGGGGGATGGAGACTGAAGCTTTCTTT
TRBD1,TRBJ1-1,-,TRBV7-3,CASSLTGMSTEAFF,TGTGCCAGCAGCCTGACAGGGATGAGCACTGAAGCTTTCTTT
-,TRBJ1-1,once,TRBV5-1,CASSLVTENTEAFF,TGCGCCAGCAGCTTGGTCACAGAGAACACTGAAGCTTTCTTT
-,TRBJ1-1,-,TRBV11-2,CASPGRGVTEAFF,TGTGCCAGCCCCGGGAGGGGGGTTACTGAAGCTTTCTTT
-,TRBJ2-5,once,TRBV7-9,CASSLAPAGGQYF,TGTGCCAGCAGCTTAGCGCCGGCCGGGGGCCAGTACTTC
TRBD2,TRBJ2-3,-,TRBV3-1/TRBV3-2,CASSQDQAGVDTQYF,TGTGCCAGCAGCCAAGATCAAGCGGGGGTAGATACGCAGTATTTT
TRBD2,TRBJ2-7,-,TRBV20-1,CSASKRAGGSLYEQYF,TGCAGTGCTAGTAAACGAGCGGGGGGATCTCTGTACGAGCAGTACTTC
TRBD1,TRBJ1-4,-,TRBV12-5,CASGLPRQGTNEKLFF,TGTGCTAGTGGTTTGCCCAGACAGGGTACTAATGAAAAACTGTTTTTT
TRBD2,TRBJ2-1,-,TRBV3-1/TRBV3-2,CASSRNLAGNYNEQFF,TGTGCCAGCAGCCGGAACCTAGCGGGGAACTACAATGAGCAGTTCTTC
-,TRBJ2-7,-,TRBV6-2/TRBV6-3,CASSPLLTGLSSYEQYF,TGTGCCAGCAGCCCTCTCCTGACAGGACTTTCCTCCTACGAGCAGTACTTC
TRBD1,TRBJ2-3,-,TRBV18,CASSPNQGGTDTQYF,TGTGCCAGCTCACCGAATCAGGGGGGCACAGATACGCAGTATTTT
-,TRBJ2-3,few,TRBV9,CASSRTRMSGTTGNTDTQYF,TGTGCCAGCAGCCGTACAAGGATGAGCGGAACAACAGGGAACACAGATACGCAGTATTTT
-,TRBJ1-3,-,TRBV10-3,CAISETTGRGNTIYF,TGTGCCATCAGTGAGACGACAGGCCGTGGAAACACCATATATTTT
TRBD1,TRBJ1-2,few,TRBV19,CASTQRTGIAGYTF,TGTGCCAGTACCCAGAGGACAGGTATCGCTGGCTACACCTTC
-,TRBJ1-2,-,TRBV27,CASSLVSGNYGYTF,TGTGCCAGCAGTTTAGTGTCGGGAAACTATGGCTACACCTTC
-,TRBJ1-1,-,TRBV30,CAWTFSENTEAFF,TGTGCCTGGACCTTTAGTGAAAACACTGAAGCTTTCTTT
TRBD2,TRBJ2-5,-,TRBV5-6,CASSLERAGAQYF,TGTGCCAGCAGCTTGGAAAGGGCGGGGGCCCAGTACTTC
-,TRBJ1-3,-,TRBV7-2,CASSLGAPDGNTIYF,TGTGCCAGCAGCTTAGGGGCCCCTGACGGAAACACCATATATTTT
-,TRBJ1-1,-,TRBV5-1,CASSEGPRGTEAFF,TGCGCCAGCAGCGAGGGACCGCGGGGCACTGAAGCTTTCTTT
-,TRBJ1-6,-,TRBV30,CAWGIQGSSPLHF,TGTGCCTGGGGAATCCAGGGTTCTTCACCCCTCCACTTT
-,TRBJ2-2,-,TRBV27,CASSLKGVLYTGELFF,TGTGCCAGCAGTTTAAAGGGGGTCTTATACACCGGGGAGCTGTTTTTT
-,TRBJ1-2,once,TRBV27,CASSPPTGYGYTF,TGTGCCAGCAGTCCCCCGACAGGTTACGGCTACACCTTC
-,TRBJ2-7,-,TRBV11-2,CASSSPRRTAIGDEQYF,TGTGCCAGCAGCTCCCCCCGCAGGACAGCTATTGGGGACGAGCAGTACTTC
-,TRBJ2-7,-,TRBV4-1,CASSLTQGGEQYF,TGCGCCAGCAGCCTGACCCAGGGGGGCGAGCAGTACTTC
TRBD2,TRBJ2-5,-,TRBV4-1,CASSPKGLAGMFQETQYF,TGCGCCAGCAGCCCGAAAGGACTAGCGGGTATGTTCCAAGAGACCCAGTACTTC
-,TRBJ2-5,-,TRBV6-5,CASSYPGGQETQYF,TGTGCCAGCAGTTATCCGGGTGGGCAAGAGACCCAGTACTTC
TRBD2,TRBJ2-3,once,TRBV19,CASSMGGSSTDTQYF,TGTGCCAGTAGTATGGGAGGGAGTTCCACAGATACGCAGTATTTT
-,TRBJ1-5,-,TRBV18,CASSPQGNSNQPQHF,TGTGCCAGCTCACCACAGGGGAATAGCAATCAGCCCCAGCATTTT
-,TRBJ1-1,many,TRBV7-9,CASSRQLNTEAFF,TGTGCCAGCAGCAGACAGTTGAACACTGAAGCTTTCTTT
TRBD2,TRBJ2-5,-,TRBV13,CASSLGLAGGETQYF,TGTGCCAGCAGCTTAGGACTAGCGGGGGGAGAGACCCAGTACTTC
-,TRBJ2-7,-,TRBV6-5,CASRGELEQYF,TGTGCCAGCAGGGGAGAACTCGAGCAGTACTTC
-,TRBJ1-1,once,TRBV10-3,CAIREGGWALTEAFF,TGTGCCATCAGGGAGGGAGGCTGGGCCCTGACTGAAGCTTTCTTT
-,TRBJ2-7,-,TRBV11-2,CASSSGFKPGHSSYEQYF,TGTGCCAGCAGCTCCGGATTTAAGCCGGGACACAGCTCCTACGAGCAGTACTTC
-,TRBJ2-7,-,TRBV27,CASSRGTEQYF,TGTGCCAGCAGTCGCGGGACCGAGCAGTACTTC
-,TRBJ1-2,-,TRBV12-5,CASGLFRDSYGYTF,TGTGCTAGTGGTTTGTTCCGGGATTCCTATGGCTACACCTTC
-,TRBJ1-5,-,TRBV30,CAWSVGTLNQPQHF,TGTGCCTGGAGTGTAGGGACACTCAATCAGCCCCAGCATTTT
-,TRBJ2-3,-,TRBV9,CASSVEGRSFTDTQYF,TGTGCCAGCAGCGTAGAAGGCAGGTCGTTCACAGATACGCAGTATTTT
-,TRBJ1-5,-,TRBV6-1,CASSEAAAHQPQHF,TGTGCCAGCAGTGAAGCCGCCGCGCATCAGCCCCAGCATTTT
-,TRBJ1-5,once,TRBV18,CASSPLDGKSQPQHF,TGTGCCAGCTCACCTCTAGACGGGAAGTCTCAGCCCCAGCATTTT
-,TRBJ2-7,once,TRBV3-1/TRBV3-2,CASSQGSTGRLAYF,TGTGCCAGCAGCCAAGGATCGACAGGTAGACTCGCGTACTTC
TRBD1,TRBJ1-6,few,TRBV5-1,CASSSGQVDSPLHF,TGCGCCAGCAGCTCTGGACAGGTGGATTCACCCCTCCACTTT
-,TRBJ1-2,-,TRBV6-2/TRBV6-3,CASSYNSYGYTF,TGTGCCAGCAGTTACAACAGTTATGGCTACACCTTC